The T cell receptor beta chain under discussion was sequenced for a study of T cells after yellow fever vaccination. TCRdb reprocessed the 5' RACE reads with MiXCR, giving one entry per CDR3 protein. The sample includes some 150,000 distinct CDR3 sequences, roughly 9% of them seen just once. The CDR3 loop spans 14 amino acids. Germline V gene lookup returns CDR1 SGHNT and CDR2 YYREEE (reference sequence). The V gene lost 3 bases and the J gene lost 0 bases, with 6 bases spanning the gap. The sequence was obtained from a young man who received the YFV17D yellow fever vaccine. The specimen comprised CD8+ T cells sorted from PBMCs, sampled 45 days after the yellow fever booster vaccination. The chain carries TRBV5-4 and TRBJ2-2; D gene uncertain. The CDR3 spells CASSSSSNTGELFF. CDR3 in DNA: TGTGCCAGCAGCTCTTCTTCGAACACCGGGGAGCTGTTTTTT.